This T cell receptor beta chain emerged from a study of blood T cell repertoires in COVID-19. The overall study: Acute and convalescent COVID-19 samples came from the United States, Italy and Spain. Sources were T cells, B-cell-depleted T cells, or PBMCs; the material itself was cDNA or gDNA.

This clone was counted only a few times. Original analysis: Estimation of nucleated cell counts was performed using reference gene primer amplification. Profiling relied on immunoSEQ multiplex PCR, and the TCRdb table lists in-frame clones only, not all of them. D and trimming were read from the DNA, whereas the V and J calls and clone size are those reported in that table. The repertoire holds roughly 50,000 clones, with over 70% as singletons. Deletions cut 4 bases from V and 8 bases from J, with 18 bases between. Germline lookup yields CDR1 SGHRS and CDR2 YFSETQ. The CDR3 has 14 amino acids. The specimen was peripheral blood. J is TRBJ1-1 and V is TRBV5-1; D possibly corresponds to TRBD1 (6 bases). The origin of this receptor is a human donor with active or convalescent COVID-19. The donor label of this sample is uncertain. The CDR3 region has the DNA TGCGCCAGCAGCGATCAACAGGGAATCACCGAAGCTTTCTTT. Its protein is CASSDQQGITEAFF.